This T cell receptor (beta chain) came from a study of T cell responses to AZD1222 COVID-19 vaccine. The CDR3 has 16 residues. Unmatched junction bases numbered 9, after V lost 3 bases and J lost 3 bases. Germline V gene sequence: CDR1 DFQATT, CDR2 SNEGSKA (reference sequence). The assay was immunoSEQ multiplex PCR, and TCRdb's table has in-frame clones only and misses some. The sample lists about 120,000 clones; about nine tenths were seen once. The rearrangement uses TRBV20-1 and TRBJ2-7, with TRBD2 matching over 12 bases. The clonotype comes from an adult in good health. The starting material was peripheral blood, obtained on day 0 of AZD1222 vaccination. This CDR3 reads CSASLLAGGAGYEQYF. The CDR3 DNA follows: TGCAGTGCTAGTCTCCTAGCGGGAGGGGCCGGCTACGAGCAGTACTTC.